These 23 T cell receptor beta chains share one sample of origin, sequenced in a study of T cell responses to AZD1222 COVID-19 vaccine. Assay used: immunoSEQ multiplex PCR; TCRdb lists only in-frame clones, some missing. The data contain roughly 130,000 clones, over 75% of them singletons. The sequencing used peripheral blood, collected on day 0 of MenACWY control vaccination. These receptors came from an adult in good health.

This chain links TRBV11-2 with TRBJ2-1, with no clear D. Germline loops: CDR1 SGHAT, CDR2 FQNNGV. Trimming shortened V by 2 bases and J by 0 bases, and 14 bases separated the two germline ends. This CDR3 is built from 17 residues. The CDR3 coding sequence is TGTGCCAGCAGCTTACTGGCCTCAACCAACTCCTACAATGAGCAGTTCTTC. Residues: CASSLLASTNSYNEQFF.

The CDR3 region is CASSPTGTVHYGYTF. CDR3 DNA sequence: TGTGCCAGCAGCCCCACAGGGACTGTTCACTATGGCTACACCTTC. The V call is TRBV5-6, the J call TRBJ1-2; D may be TRBD1 (6 bases). Germline values: CDR1 SGHDT, CDR2 YYEEEE. There are 15 residues in the CDR3. V dropped 4 bases and J dropped 3 bases, with 16 bases sitting between them.

This chain joins TRBV19 and TRBJ1-5; D is undetermined. Trimming shortened V by 5 bases and J by 6 bases, and 8 bases separated the two germline ends. The CDR3 is made up of 12 amino acids. Germline V CDR1 and CDR2: LNHDA, SQIVND (reference sequence). In DNA form, the CDR3 reads TGTGCCAGTAGTCCCTTCGGTCAGCCCCAGCATTTT. Protein product: CASSPFGQPQHF.

This clone was recorded only once. This chain joins TRBV9 and TRBJ2-4, with TRBD2 matching 7 bases. The CDR3 has 15 residues. CDR1 and CDR2 (germline): SGDLS, YYNGEE. V shed 2 bases and J 6 bases; nucleotides not matched to a gene: 8. Here the CDR3 DNA reads TGTGCCAGCAGCGTCAGCGGGACTGGGATAAACATTCAGTACTTC. Translated: CASSVSGTGINIQYF.

The V gene is TRBV7-9, the J gene TRBJ2-2, with D possibly called TRBD1 or TRBD2 (5 bases each). Germline CDR1 is SEHNR and CDR2 is FQNEAQ (reference sequence). The CDR3 is 16 amino acids. Trimming removed 0 bases from V and 5 bases from J, with 13 bases in between. The CDR3 here is CASSLAEGMMTGELFF. Here the CDR3 DNA reads TGTGCCAGCAGCTTAGCAGAGGGGATGATGACCGGGGAGCTGTTTTTT.

The J gene is TRBJ2-7, the V gene TRBV6-5; no clear D gene. The V end lost 8 bases, the J end lost 0 bases, and 17 bases lay between the germline ends. This CDR3 is 15 amino acids long. Germline loops: CDR1 MNHEY, CDR2 SVGAGI. As DNA, the CDR3 is TGTGCCAGCTCCTCGGGCGGAGCCTCCTCCTACGAGCAGTACTTC. The encoded protein is CASSSGGASSYEQYF.

The rearrangement uses TRBV4-2 and TRBJ2-3, with D unclear. Germline lookup yields CDR1 LGHNA and CDR2 YNFKEQ. This CDR3 region has 18 residues. With 0 bases removed from V and 4 bases from J, the gap between germline ends came to 20 bases. CDR3 in DNA: TGTGCCAGCAGCCAAGATTTACCGGGTTTAGGACGTGCAGATACGCAGTATTTT. Translating it yields CASSQDLPGLGRADTQYF.

CDR3 coding DNA: TGTGCCAGCAGCGAAGGCTACATTCAGTACTTC. It codes for CASSEGYIQYF. The rearrangement joins TRBV3-1 (or the pseudogene TRBV3-2) to TRBJ2-4; D call uncertain. With 5 bases removed from V and 8 bases from J, the gap between germline ends came to 7 bases. Germline-derived CDR1 and CDR2 are LGHDT and YNNKEL (reference sequence). The CDR3 totals 11 residues.

A few counts support this clone. This sequence joins TRBV28 and TRBJ1-1; no clear D. V was pared by 6 bases and J by 1 base, with 12 bases between. Germline lookup yields CDR1 MDHEN and CDR2 SYDVKM. This CDR3 region has 14 residues. CDR3: CASSTLTPNTEAFF. The DNA of the CDR3 is TGTGCCAGCAGCACGCTCACGCCGAACACTGAAGCTTTCTTT. The full variable domain, in which reference TRBV28 and TRBJ1-1 provide the parts outside the CDR3, is DVKVTQSSRYLVKRTGEKVFLECVQDMDHENMFWYRQDPGLGLRLIYFSYDVKMKEKGDIPEGYSVSREKKERFSLILESASTNQTSMYLCASSTLTPNTEAFFGQGTRLTVV.

V usage is TRBV28 and J usage is TRBJ2-7; 8 bases fit TRBD1. The trim removed 6 bases at V and 5 bases at J, leaving 3 bases unmatched. CDR3 length: 12 residues. The germline gives CDR1 MDHEN, CDR2 SYDVKM. CDR3 coding DNA: TGTGCCAGCAGGGAGACAGGGGACGAGCAGTACTTC. This gives the protein CASRETGDEQYF.

The chain combines TRBV28 with TRBJ1-4; no firm D call. The V gene lost 3 bases and the J gene lost 0 bases, with 11 bases spanning the gap. This CDR3 spans 16 amino acids. Germline CDR1 MDHEN, CDR2 SYDVKM. Here the CDR3 reads CASSFYSPATNEKLFF. For the CDR3, the DNA is TGTGCCAGCAGTTTTTATAGTCCTGCAACTAATGAAAAACTGTTTTTT.

The chain combines TRBV30 with TRBJ2-1; possibly TRBD2 for D (6 bases). V was cut by 2 bases and J by 7 bases, with 21 bases left in between. Germline loops: CDR1 GTSNPN, CDR2 SVGIG (reference sequence). The CDR3 consists of 16 residues. CDR3 in DNA: TGTGCCTGGAGTATGGGCGGGACCCTAGGTAGGAATGAGCAGTTCTTC. Its translation: CAWSMGGTLGRNEQFF.

V gene TRBV19 combines with J gene TRBJ2-3, with TRBD2 matching over 10 bases. This CDR3 region has 20 residues. Looked up from germline, CDR1 is LNHDA and CDR2 is SQIVND (reference sequence). The J segment lost 1 base and the V segment lost 3 bases, leaving 16 bases of the junction unmatched. The CDR3, as DNA: TGTGCCAGTAGTATCGTCCTAGCGGGAGATAGGGGGCGCGGCACAGATACGCAGTATTTT. Translating gives CASSIVLAGDRGRGTDTQYF.

This chain links TRBV28 with TRBJ1-5; 7 nucleotides align to TRBD1. CDR3 size: 15 residues. Losses at the gene ends were 1 base for V and 5 bases for J; bases not matched to a gene: 5. Germline assignment: CDR1 MDHEN and CDR2 SYDVKM. CDR3 sequence (DNA): TGTGCCAGCAGTTTATCTACAGGGGCAGATCAGCCCCAGCATTTT. This sequence encodes CASSLSTGADQPQHF.

The chain uses TRBV19 and TRBJ1-4; a weak D match, TRBD1 (5 bases). Germline lookup yields CDR1 LNHDA and CDR2 SQIVND (reference sequence). Trimming took 8 bases from V and 5 from J, leaving 15 bases between them. CDR3 length: 14 residues. The CDR3 sequence is CASALGGFNEKLFF. CDR3 coding DNA: TGTGCCAGTGCCTTGGGGGGATTCAATGAAAAACTGTTTTTT.

J is TRBJ2-5 and V is TRBV5-1; 7 bases are shared with TRBD2. Losses at the gene ends were 4 bases for V and 5 bases for J; bases not matched to a gene: 8. Per the germline V gene, CDR1 is SGHRS and CDR2 is YFSETQ. The CDR3 runs 14 residues. In DNA form, the CDR3 reads TGCGCCAGCAGCGTTCCCGGGGGGTTGGAGACCCAGTACTTC. Encoded protein: CASSVPGGLETQYF.

This clone was seen only once. The chain recombines TRBV23-1 with TRBJ1-4; no reliable D call. Being an ORF, TRBV23-1 has a function that is uncertain. This CDR3 spans 16 amino acids. V gave up 7 bases and J gave up 7 bases, with 22 bases separating them. The CDR3 reads CASNLIPWYVAEKLFF. The CDR3 coding sequence is TGCGCCAGCAACTTGATTCCTTGGTACGTGGCTGAAAAACTGTTTTTT.

The sample holds one count of this clone. The chain has TRBV28 and TRBJ1-3; possible D gene TRBD1, 5 bases. The CDR3 sequence is 16 residues long. In germline, CDR1 is MDHEN, CDR2 SYDVKM. V lost 6 bases, J lost 0 bases, and 15 bases lay in between. The CDR3 loop reads CASSRGGSYSGNTIYF. The DNA of the CDR3 is TGTGCCAGCAGCCGCGGGGGGAGTTACTCTGGAAACACCATATATTTT.

J is TRBJ2-7 and V is TRBV19; no clear D. The germline CDR1 and CDR2 sequences are LNHDA and SQIVND (reference sequence). V lost 4 bases, J lost 3 bases, and 19 bases lay in between. The CDR3 covers 16 residues. The CDR3 here is CASSTPPTTNVYEQYF. CDR3 nucleotide sequence: TGTGCCAGTAGTACCCCCCCGACAACGAACGTCTACGAGCAGTACTTC. Complete variable domain (other parts from reference TRBV19 and TRBJ2-7): DGGITQSPKYLFRKEGQNVTLSCEQNLNHDAMYWYRQDPGQGLRLIYYSQIVNDFQKGDIAEGYSVSREKKESFPLTVTSAQKNPTAFYLCASSTPPTTNVYEQYFGPGTRLTVT.

The chain uses TRBV2 and TRBJ2-5; a possible D gene is TRBD1 (7 bases). Germline values: CDR1 SNHLY, CDR2 FYNNEI. This CDR3 has 13 amino acids. Trimming pared 7 bases from V and 2 bases from J, leaving 11 bases between. The CDR3 DNA is TGTGCCAGCAAACCAGGGGGGCAAGAGACCCAGTACTTC. This translates into CASKPGGQETQYF.

The rearrangement links TRBV10-3 to TRBJ2-7, with 12 nucleotides matching TRBD2. The germline CDR1 and CDR2 sequences are ENHRY and SYGVKD. Trimming cost V 2 bases and J 4 bases; bases outside gene matches: 9. This CDR3 is built from 17 residues. CDR3 nucleotide sequence: TGTGCCATCAGTGAGCCCCGACTAGCGGGGGACGGGTACGAGCAGTACTTC. This sequence encodes CAISEPRLAGDGYEQYF.

The J gene is TRBJ2-3, the V gene TRBV5-4; tentatively, D is TRBD1 (6 bases). The CDR3 length is 17 residues. With 0 bases removed from V and 7 bases from J, the gap between germline ends came to 21 bases. Per germline, CDR1 SGHNT and CDR2 YYREEE (reference sequence). The CDR3 is CASSLETSRGGFNTQYF. The CDR3 DNA reads as TGTGCCAGCAGCTTGGAAACCTCTAGAGGGGGATTTAATACGCAGTATTTT.

This chain joins TRBV10-3 and TRBJ2-7; TRBD1 agrees at 9 bases. The CDR3 totals 14 residues. V gave up 2 bases and J gave up 7 bases; unmatched junction bases: 6. Germline V gene sequence: CDR1 ENHRY, CDR2 SYGVKD. The CDR3 bases are TGTGCCATCAGTGAGCGGGACAGGGCCTGGGAGCAGTACTTC. Protein product: CAISERDRAWEQYF.